This T cell receptor (beta chain) was identified in a study of shared clonotypes between healthy human individuals. Turning to the study itself: A couple of women and a few men aged 18 to 49 made up the donors. Per donor, CD8 memory used one plate, CD8 naive used two, CD4 memory used three and CD4 naive used three.

Germline CDR1 reads SEHNR; CDR2 reads FQNEAQ (reference sequence). Trimming cost V 5 bases and J 2 bases, with 13 bases left between them. CDR3 length: 15 residues. Genomic DNA belonging to each subset was distributed in equal measure over several immunoSEQ plates. Produced via immunoSEQ multiplex PCR; TCRdb's table is partial and in-frame only. Of millions of clones in the sample, around 90% were seen once. Findings and caveats of the study: The naive CD4 repertoires of a few donors were compared, and around 5% of clonotypes were shared.

About this clone itself: Its antigen remains unidentified.

This chain joins TRBV7-9 and TRBJ2-4, with D possibly TRBD1 on 5 matching bases. Material for sequencing was naive CD4+ T cells sorted from blood. The subset here: CD45RA+ positively selected. The clonotype comes from a young man in good health. The CDR3 protein is CASSPAGAPKNIQYF. The CDR3 DNA reads TGTGCCAGCAGCCCCGCTGGGGCGCCCAAAAACATTCAGTACTTC. The full variable domain, completed using reference TRBV7-9 and TRBJ2-4, is DTGVSQNPRHKITKRGQNVTFRCDPISEHNRLYWYRQTLGQGPEFLTYFQNEAQLEKSRLLSDRFSAERPKGSFSTLEIQRTEQGDSAMYLCASSPAGAPKNIQYFGAGTRLSVL.